Given below is one TCR beta chain in context. V shed 0 bases and J shed 12 bases, with 19 bases lying between them. The CDR3 consists of 15 residues. Germline V gene data show CDR1 as MNHEY and CDR2 as SVGAGI. This entry is derived from a study of OX40 agonist ivuxolimab in advanced cancers. Produced via immunoSEQ multiplex PCR; TCRdb's table is partial and in-frame only. The table lists around 35,000 clones, 86% of them singletons. The chain joins TRBV6-5 to TRBJ2-3; TRBD1 is a possible D gene (6 bases). Specimen: CD4+ or CD8+ T cells sorted from blood, collected in a trial of the OX40 agonist ivuxolimab. This clonotype was obtained from an adult with an advanced solid tumor such as melanoma, head and neck, liver or kidney cancer. CDR3 in amino acids: CASSYSEQGRGGQYF. CDR3 nucleotides: TGTGCCAGCAGTTACTCCGAACAGGGAAGGGGCGGTCAGTATTTT.